The 7 T cell receptor beta chains in this list originate from one sample, sequenced in a study of shared clonotypes between healthy human individuals. Measured with immunoSEQ multiplex PCR; TCRdb has only the in-frame clones, and not every one. The sample contains fewer than 600,000 clones, 70% to 80% of which appear only once. The specimen was PBMCs. These receptors were collected from a woman between 35 and 50 years old in good health. Some clones in this sample may be carry-over from other donors' samples.

The V gene is TRBV28, the J gene TRBJ2-2, with a tentative D call TRBD2 (6 bases). Trimming left V 7 bases short and J 3 bases short, with 9 bases between. Germline V gives CDR1 MDHEN, CDR2 SYDVKM. The CDR3 is made up of 13 amino acids. The CDR3, as DNA: TGTGCCAGCAATAGGGAGGACACCGGGGAGCTGTTTTTT. Encoded protein: CASNREDTGELFF.

The CDR3 loop reads CASSIYGDADTEAFF. Here the CDR3 DNA reads TGTGCCAGTAGTATTTATGGAGACGCGGACACTGAAGCTTTCTTT. The chain couples TRBV19 to TRBJ1-1, with D hard to call. V lost 3 bases and J lost 3, with 14 bases in between. The length of the CDR3 is 15 residues. CDR1 LNHDA and CDR2 SQIVND come from the germline V gene (reference sequence).

The V and J genes are TRBV18 and TRBJ2-1; D is possibly TRBD2 (6 bases). The CDR3 extends over 15 amino acids. V was pared by 0 bases and J by 5 bases, with 11 bases between. Germline-derived CDR1 and CDR2 are KGHSH and LQKENI. The CDR3 bases are TGTGCCAGCTCACCACCGGCTAGCGCCGACAATGAGCAGTTCTTC. Residues: CASSPPASADNEQFF. Full variable domain (outside the CDR3, taken from reference TRBV18 and TRBJ2-1): NAGVMQNPRHLVRRRGQEARLRCSPMKGHSHVYWYRQLPEEGLKFMVYLQKENIIDESGMPKERFSAEFPKEGPSILRIQQVVRGDSAAYFCASSPPASADNEQFFGPGTRLTVL.

This chain uses TRBV9 with TRBJ2-5; a weak D match, TRBD2 (6 bases). Deletions cut 3 bases from V and 7 bases from J, with 22 bases between. Germline V lookup: CDR1 SGDLS, CDR2 YYNGEE. The CDR3 totals 16 residues. The CDR3 sequence is CASSEEGGVGTGTQYF. The CDR3 region has the DNA TGTGCCAGCAGCGAGGAGGGCGGAGTAGGGACTGGGACCCAGTACTTC. Complete variable domain (other parts from reference TRBV9 and TRBJ2-5): DSGVTQTPKHLITATGQRVTLRCSPRSGDLSVYWYQQSLDQGLQFLIQYYNGEERAKGNILERFSAQQFPDLHSELNLSSLELGDSALYFCASSEEGGVGTGTQYFGPGTRLLVL.

The rearrangement uses TRBV4-3 and TRBJ2-1, with D hard to call. V dropped 0 bases and J dropped 5 bases, with 11 bases sitting between them. The CDR3 runs to 15 residues. Germline lookup yields CDR1 LGHNA and CDR2 YSLEER. In nucleotides, the CDR3 is TGCGCCAGCAGCCAAGATGGGCGGCGGAACAATGAGCAGTTCTTC. This encodes CASSQDGRRNNEQFF.

This chain links TRBV7-2 with TRBJ1-4, with D tentatively TRBD1 (6 bases). Germline loops: CDR1 SGHTA, CDR2 FQGNSA. CDR3 length equals 16 residues. V was shortened by 2 bases and J by 0 bases, with 10 bases between the two germline ends. For the CDR3, the DNA is TGTGCCAGCAGCTTAATTGGACAGCCAACTAATGAAAAACTGTTTTTT. Its translation: CASSLIGQPTNEKLFF. Filled out from reference TRBV7-2 and TRBJ1-4, the complete variable domain reads GAGVSQSPSNKVTEKGKDVELRCDPISGHTALYWYRQSLGQGLEFLIYFQGNSAPDKSGLPSDRFSAERTGGSVSTLTIQRTQQEDSAVYLCASSLIGQPTNEKLFFGSGTQLSVL.

The V call is TRBV15, the J call TRBJ1-1; 8 nucleotides align to TRBD1. The V gene's germline CDR1 is LNHNV and CDR2 YYDKDF (reference sequence). The CDR3 totals 15 residues. V trimming: 4 bases; J trimming: 1 base; junction bases outside the gene matches: 5. As DNA, the CDR3 is TGTGCCACCAGCACTCTGACAGGGGCGAACACTGAAGCTTTCTTT. Translated: CATSTLTGANTEAFF.